This T cell receptor beta chain appears in the sequencing data of a study of beta chain features in type 1 diabetes. Study results and limitations: TCRB repertoires of naive, central memory and Treg cells appeared more similar among patients than among healthy donors. In type 1 diabetes patients, VDJ junctions had fewer insertions; deletions at these junctions were more frequent. Moderate but significant shortening of TCRB CDR3s was recorded in all four CD4+ subsets from Type 1 diabetes patients. Equally in patients and controls, PCR might preferentially amplify shorter templates.

Every isolated RNA sample was fully reverse transcribed, so sequencing captured expressed TCRB transcripts. Data came from immunoSEQ multiplex PCR; TCRdb stores just in-frame clones and leaves some out. This sample has more than 300,000 clones, with roughly 8.8% found just once. To note about this clone: Its antigen is undetermined.

The CDR3 covers 13 residues. Germline V gene data show CDR1 as SGHTA and CDR2 as FQGNSA. V was cut by 4 bases and J by 1 base, with 8 bases left in between. The chain carries TRBV7-2 and TRBJ2-7; D is possibly TRBD1 (5 bases). This sequence originates from a man aged 30-40 years with type 1 diabetes. Material for sequencing was central memory CD4+ T cells from blood. The chain's CDR3 is CASSWTRSYEQYF. CDR3 DNA sequence: TGTGCCAGCAGCTGGACACGGTCCTACGAGCAGTACTTC.